The entry below gives a single TCR beta chain sequence along with its context. Trimming cost V 1 base and J 5 bases, with 14 bases left between them. The CDR3 is 15 residues long. In germline, CDR1 is LNHDA, CDR2 SQIVND (reference sequence). This entry is derived from a study of Ad26.COV2.S vaccination and SARS-CoV-2 variants. The treatment was: roughly 20 received Ad26.COV2.S at low or high dose, single or two shots; 5 received placebo; per-sample allocation not given. Day 63 after the first vaccine or placebo injection was the time point for sampling. TCRdb keeps only in-frame clones here, not all; method: immunoSEQ multiplex PCR. Among about 430,000 clones listed, 80% to 95% were seen once.

The chain is built from TRBV19 and TRBJ2-5; D possibly corresponds to TRBD2 (5 bases). This sequence was found in a person between 18 and 65 years old who received the Ad26.COV2.S COVID-19 vaccine or a placebo. Source: peripheral blood, taken in a trial of Ad26.COV2.S vaccine versus placebo. The CDR3 protein is CASSIAGSWSETQYF. The CDR3 coding sequence is TGTGCCAGTAGTATAGCGGGGAGTTGGAGTGAGACCCAGTACTTC.